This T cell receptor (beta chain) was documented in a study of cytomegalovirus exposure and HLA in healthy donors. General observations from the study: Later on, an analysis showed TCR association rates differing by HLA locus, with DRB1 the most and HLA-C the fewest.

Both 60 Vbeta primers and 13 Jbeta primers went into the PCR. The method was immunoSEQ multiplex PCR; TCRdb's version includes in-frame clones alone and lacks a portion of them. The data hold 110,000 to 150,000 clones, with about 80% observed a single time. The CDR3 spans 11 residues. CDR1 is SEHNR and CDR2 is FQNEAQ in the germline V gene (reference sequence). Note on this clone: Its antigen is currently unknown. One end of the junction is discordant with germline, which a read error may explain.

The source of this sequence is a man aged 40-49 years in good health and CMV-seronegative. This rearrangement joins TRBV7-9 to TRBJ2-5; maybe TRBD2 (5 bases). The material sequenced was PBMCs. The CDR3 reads CASSLVAWQDF. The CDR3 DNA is TGTGCCAGCAGCTTAGTAGCGTGGCAGGACTTC.